This passage covers 14 T cell receptor beta chains from one sample sequenced in a study of identical twins' blood T cells. TCRdb re-called the 5' RACE reads with MiXCR, one entry per CDR3 protein. Counted here are roughly 340,000 distinct CDR3 sequences, under 30% occurring once; the ten biggest clones make up about 6%. Sequenced input: PBMCs. These receptors were collected from a woman aged 18 to 55 in good health.

The V call is TRBV4-3, the J call TRBJ2-2, with 10 bases aligning to TRBD2. The CDR3 spans 16 residues. Germline lookup yields CDR1 LGHNA and CDR2 YSLEER. The trim removed 0 bases at V and 5 bases at J, leaving 3 bases unmatched. CDR3 coding DNA: TGCGCCAGCAGCCAAGACGGGACTAGCGCAACCGGGGAGCTGTTTTTT. Amino acids: CASSQDGTSATGELFF.

The chain is built from TRBV29-1 and TRBJ1-2; D gene uncertain. This CDR3 comprises 14 residues. Germline CDR1 and CDR2: SQVTM and ANQGSEA. The V gene lost 3 bases and the J gene lost 0 bases, with 11 bases spanning the gap. The DNA of the CDR3 is TGCAGCGTTGAGACACAAGAAGCTAACTATGGCTACACCTTC. Residues: CSVETQEANYGYTF.

Points on this clonotype: With a much larger clone just one base away, this may be a read error. J is TRBJ2-2 and V is TRBV9; D not resolved. Germline lookup yields CDR1 SGDLS and CDR2 YYNGEE. There are 12 residues in the CDR3. Trimming removed 4 bases from V and 6 bases from J, with 7 bases in between. The CDR3 here is CASSQEAGELFF. CDR3 nucleotides: TGTGCCAGCAGCCAAGAGGCCGGGGAGCTGTTTTTT.

Regarding this clonotype: Possible read error: a much larger clone is one base away. The conserved phenylalanine or tryptophan is not found at the CDR3 terminus, so this likely reflects a read error. The V and J genes are TRBV5-8 and TRBJ1-5; D ambiguous. The V gene lost 7 bases and the J gene lost 3 bases, with 14 bases spanning the gap. This CDR3 has 14 amino acids. Per the germline V gene, CDR1 is SGHTS and CDR2 is YDEGEE. This CDR3 is CASSLFSDNQPQHL. The CDR3 DNA reads TGTGCCAGCTCCCTCTTTTCAGACAATCAGCCCCAGCATTTG.

This clonotype has only a few counts. This sequence joins TRBV7-6 and TRBJ2-5, with D unresolved. Per germline, CDR1 SGHVS and CDR2 FNYEAQ. CDR3 length: 11 amino acids. The ends were cut back, 6 bases at V and 5 bases at J, with 7 bases in the middle. Written as DNA, the CDR3 is TGTGCCAGCAGAGAAAGGGAGACCCAGTACTTC. It translates to CASRERETQYF. Based on the CDR3 plus reference TRBV7-6 and TRBJ2-5, the full variable domain is GAGVSQSPRYKVTKRGQDVALRCDPISGHVSLYWYRQALGQGPEFLTYFNYEAQQDKSGLPNDRFSAERPEGSISTLTIQRTEQRDSAMYRCASRERETQYFGPGTRLLVL.

In regard to this clonotype: This CDR3 fails to terminate in the conserved phenylalanine or tryptophan, so it likely reflects a read error. The chain combines TRBV6-4 with TRBJ1-1, with a possible D match to TRBD1 (5 bases). The germline CDR1 and CDR2 sequences are MRHNA and SNTAGT. Trimming took off 6 bases at V and 3 bases at J, with 20 bases between the two ends. CDR3 length: 16 amino acids. CDR3 coding DNA: TGTGCCAGCAGCGGGACCCACGGTAGTAGGGACACTGAAGCTTTCCTT. It encodes CASSGTHGSRDTEAFL.

This clonotype was detected only a few times. The chain recombines TRBV20-1 with TRBJ2-7; TRBD2 might be the D (5 bases). CDR1 is DFQATT, CDR2 SNEGSKA, per germline (reference sequence). Trimming shortened V by 5 bases and J by 3 bases, and 20 bases separated the two germline ends. The CDR3 runs to 15 residues. As DNA, the CDR3 is TGCAGTGCTCATAGTCCACAGCGTGGGAGCTACGAGCAGTACTTC. Its protein is CSAHSPQRGSYEQYF.

As concerns this clonotype: A much more abundant neighbour one base away suggests this may be a read error. This chain links TRBV20-1 with TRBJ1-1; D remains ambiguous. Deletions cut 5 bases from V and 1 base from J, with 11 bases between. The CDR3 has 13 amino acids. Germline loops: CDR1 DFQATT, CDR2 SNEGSKA (reference sequence). In DNA, the CDR3 is TGCAGTGCTTTTCGCGTGGCGAACACTGAAGCTTTCTTT. Its translation is CSAFRVANTEAFF.

The gene calls are TRBV12-3 or TRBV12-4 and TRBJ2-1; D ambiguous. V was clipped by 4 bases and J by 0 bases, with 7 bases between them. The CDR3 sequence is 14 residues long. The CDR3 DNA reads as TGTGCCAGCAGTTATCAACCCTCCTACAATGAGCAGTTCTTC. Translated, it gives CASSYQPSYNEQFF.

This clonotype was seen at least ten times. The chain couples TRBV18 to TRBJ2-7; D is ambiguous. Deletions cut 6 bases from V and 0 bases from J, with 3 bases between. The CDR3 spans 11 residues. CDR1 and CDR2 (germline): KGHSH, LQKENI. The CDR3 DNA is TGTGCCAGCTCGACCTCCTACGAGCAGTACTTC. Residues: CASSTSYEQYF.

CDR3 sequence: CASSLDGAQFF. Here the CDR3 DNA reads TGCGCCAGCAGCTTGGACGGCGCGCAGTTCTTC. This chain connects TRBV5-1 to TRBJ2-1, with D unresolved. This CDR3 contains 11 residues. CDR1 SGHRS and CDR2 YFSETQ come from the germline V gene. Trimming stripped 0 bases from V and 12 bases from J, with 7 bases between.

This clonotype has only a few counts. The chain links TRBV2 to TRBJ2-2; D remains unclear. The germline V and J ends were trimmed by 4 bases and 3 bases, with 6 bases remaining between them. Per germline, CDR1 SNHLY and CDR2 FYNNEI. The CDR3 runs 13 residues. The CDR3 sequence is CASSVSYTGELFF. DNA for the CDR3: TGTGCCAGCAGTGTCAGCTACACCGGGGAGCTGTTTTTT.

In this sample, this clonotype turned up a few times. The CDR3 reads CASSLTDAHTEAFF. The DNA of the CDR3 is TGTGCCAGCAGCTTAACAGACGCCCACACTGAAGCTTTCTTT. The J gene is TRBJ1-1, the V gene TRBV7-9; no firm D call. Trimming took off 2 bases at V and 3 bases at J, with 10 bases between the two ends. CDR3 length equals 14 residues. Per germline, CDR1 SEHNR and CDR2 FQNEAQ (reference sequence). Full variable domain (remainder filled in from reference TRBV7-9 and TRBJ1-1): DTGVSQNPRHKITKRGQNVTFRCDPISEHNRLYWYRQTLGQGPEFLTYFQNEAQLEKSRLLSDRFSAERPKGSFSTLEIQRTEQGDSAMYLCASSLTDAHTEAFFGQGTRLTVV.

The genes are TRBV19 and TRBJ2-3; no firm D call. V dropped 4 bases and J dropped 6 bases, with 17 bases sitting between them. The CDR3 is made up of 15 amino acids. The V gene's germline CDR1 is LNHDA and CDR2 SQIVND (reference sequence). CDR3 sequence: CASSNRWTQVDTQYF. The CDR3 DNA follows: TGTGCCAGTAGTAACCGATGGACGCAGGTGGATACGCAGTATTTT.